These 11 T cell receptor beta chains were sequenced from one sample in a study of neurological immune-mediated disorders. Time point given: longitudinal time-point 3. TCRdb reprocessed the 5' RACE reads with MiXCR, giving one entry per CDR3 protein. The repertoire holds roughly 57,000 distinct CDR3 sequences, with 6.5% to 8.5% as singletons. Sequenced: PBMCs. Receptor source: a middle-aged woman in good health.

There are many counts of this clonotype. The rearrangement uses TRBV5-1 and TRBJ2-1; 9 bases map to TRBD1. CDR1 SGHRS and CDR2 YFSETQ come from the germline V gene. This CDR3 is 15 amino acids long. J gave up 0 bases and V 3 bases, and 1 base lay outside the gene matches. CDR3 loop: CASSSGQGSYNEQFF. The CDR3 nucleotides read TGCGCCAGCAGCTCGGGACAGGGCTCCTACAATGAGCAGTTCTTC.

Many counts were recorded for this clonotype. The chain is built from TRBV6-1 and TRBJ2-5, with 9 bases identical to TRBD1. This CDR3 contains 14 residues. Germline V gene sequence: CDR1 MNHNS, CDR2 SASEGT. The trim removed 8 bases at V and 5 bases at J, leaving 9 bases unmatched. The CDR3 region is CASSGQGSRETQYF. The CDR3 bases are TGTGCCAGCTCGGGACAGGGATCCCGCGAGACCCAGTACTTC.

This clonotype was picked up many times. The chain combines TRBV18 with TRBJ1-2, with D maybe TRBD1 (5 bases). The germline V and J ends were trimmed by 3 bases and 7 bases, with 12 bases remaining between them. The CDR3 length is 13 residues. The germline gives CDR1 KGHSH, CDR2 LQKENI. The CDR3 sequence is CASSPGQGTGYTF. Here the CDR3 DNA reads TGTGCCAGCTCACCTGGTCAGGGTACTGGCTACACCTTC.

The table lists this clonotype with many counts. The chain carries TRBV18 and TRBJ2-1; D is perhaps TRBD2 (6 bases). CDR3 length: 14 amino acids. V lost 3 bases and J lost 6, with 12 bases in between. CDR1 and CDR2 from the germline V gene are KGHSH and LQKENI. CDR3 sequence: CASSPSGTANEQFF. CDR3 DNA sequence: TGTGCCAGCTCACCCTCCGGGACTGCCAATGAGCAGTTCTTC.

This clonotype was counted many times. V gene TRBV7-2 combines with J gene TRBJ1-1, with D possibly matching TRBD1 (6 bases). V lost 5 bases and J 0 bases, leaving 16 bases between the germline ends. Germline V gene lookup returns CDR1 SGHTA and CDR2 FQGNSA. The CDR3 runs 16 residues. Written as DNA, the CDR3 is TGTGCCAGCAGCCCCTGGGGGGGCAGGATGAACACTGAAGCTTTCTTT. Translated: CASSPWGGRMNTEAFF.

Of note for this clonotype: Since a much larger clone is just one base distant, this may be a read error. CDR3 in DNA: TGTGCCATACTACCGGACAGGCTTCCCTACGAGCAGTACTTC. It translates to CAILPDRLPYEQYF. The chain links TRBV9 to TRBJ2-7; 7 positions agree with TRBD1. The length of the CDR3 is 14 residues. From germline, CDR1 is SGDLS and CDR2 YYNGEE. J was trimmed by 2 bases and V by 9 bases; bases with no gene match: 11.

This chain connects TRBV5-1 to TRBJ2-2; no reliable D call. Trimming removed 4 bases at V and 6 bases at J, with 16 bases between. Germline V CDR1 and CDR2: SGHRS, YFSETQ. The CDR3 is made up of 15 amino acids. CDR3: CASSLSSGEAGELFF. The CDR3 DNA follows: TGCGCCAGCAGCCTCTCGAGTGGTGAGGCCGGGGAGCTGTTTTTT.

This clonotype was picked up many times. The chain recombines TRBV7-2 with TRBJ2-1; D remains unclear. V dropped 5 bases and J dropped 0 bases, with 11 bases sitting between them. The length of the CDR3 is 15 residues. Germline V lookup: CDR1 SGHTA, CDR2 FQGNSA. CDR3 loop: CASSVSHSSYNEQFF. CDR3 nucleotide sequence: TGTGCCAGCAGCGTTAGTCACAGCTCCTACAATGAGCAGTTCTTC.

Many counts were recorded for this clonotype. The V gene is TRBV5-6, the J gene TRBJ1-5, with a weak D call TRBD1 (5 bases). CDR1 SGHDT and CDR2 YYEEEE come from the germline V gene. V was cut by 4 bases and J by 0 bases, with 17 bases left in between. The CDR3 is 17 amino acids. CDR3 protein: CASSRWGRRYSNQPQHF. The CDR3 nucleotides read TGTGCCAGCAGCCGATGGGGGAGGAGATATAGCAATCAGCCCCAGCATTTT.

V and J are TRBV20-1 and TRBJ1-2, with unresolved D. The germline gives CDR1 DFQATT, CDR2 SNEGSKA (reference sequence). Trimming left V 0 bases short and J 0 bases short, with 8 bases between. The CDR3 sequence is 14 residues long. Written as DNA, the CDR3 is TGCAGTGCTAGAGATCTCCGGGCTAACTATGGCTACACCTTC. This translates into CSARDLRANYGYTF.

There are many counts of this clonotype. The rearrangement links TRBV9 to TRBJ2-1; no reliable D call. Trimming took off 3 bases at V and 0 bases at J, with 10 bases between the two ends. Germline V gives CDR1 SGDLS, CDR2 YYNGEE. There are 15 residues in the CDR3. The CDR3 spells CASSAGGRSYNEQFF. The CDR3 DNA reads as TGTGCCAGCAGCGCCGGTGGACGCTCCTACAATGAGCAGTTCTTC.